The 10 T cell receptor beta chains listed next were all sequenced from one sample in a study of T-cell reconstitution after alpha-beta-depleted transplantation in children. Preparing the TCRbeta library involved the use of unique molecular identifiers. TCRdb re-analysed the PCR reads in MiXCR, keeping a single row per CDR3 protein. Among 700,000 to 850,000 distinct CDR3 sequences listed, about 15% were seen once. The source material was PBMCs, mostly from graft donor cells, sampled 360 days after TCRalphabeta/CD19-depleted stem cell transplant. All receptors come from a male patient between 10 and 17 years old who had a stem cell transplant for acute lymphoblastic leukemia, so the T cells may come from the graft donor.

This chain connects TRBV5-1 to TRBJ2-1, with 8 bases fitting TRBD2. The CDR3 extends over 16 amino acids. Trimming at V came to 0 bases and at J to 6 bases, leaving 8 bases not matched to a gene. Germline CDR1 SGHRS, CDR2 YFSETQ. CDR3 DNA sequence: TGCGCCAGCAGCTTGGTGGGGACTAGAGGGGTCAATGAGCAGTTCTTC. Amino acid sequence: CASSLVGTRGVNEQFF. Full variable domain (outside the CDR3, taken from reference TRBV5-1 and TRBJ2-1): KAGVTQTPRYLIKTRGQQVTLSCSPISGHRSVSWYQQTPGQGLQFLFEYFSETQRNKGNFPGRFSGRQFSNSRSEMNVSTLELGDSALYLCASSLVGTRGVNEQFFGPGTRLTVL.

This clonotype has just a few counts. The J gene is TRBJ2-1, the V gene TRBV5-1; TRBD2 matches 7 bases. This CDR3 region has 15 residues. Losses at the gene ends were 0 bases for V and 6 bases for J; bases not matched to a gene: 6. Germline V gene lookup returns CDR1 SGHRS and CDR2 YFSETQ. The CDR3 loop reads CASSLGGLVSNEQFF. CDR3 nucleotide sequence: TGCGCCAGCAGCTTGGGAGGACTAGTGAGCAATGAGCAGTTCTTC.

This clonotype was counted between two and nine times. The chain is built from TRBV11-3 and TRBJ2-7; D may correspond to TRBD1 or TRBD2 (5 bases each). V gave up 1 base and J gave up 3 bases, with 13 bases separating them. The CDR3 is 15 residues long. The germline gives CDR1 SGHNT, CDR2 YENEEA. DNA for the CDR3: TGTGCCAGCAGCTTAGGGGGCGGGTACGTCTACGAGCAGTACTTC. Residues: CASSLGGGYVYEQYF.

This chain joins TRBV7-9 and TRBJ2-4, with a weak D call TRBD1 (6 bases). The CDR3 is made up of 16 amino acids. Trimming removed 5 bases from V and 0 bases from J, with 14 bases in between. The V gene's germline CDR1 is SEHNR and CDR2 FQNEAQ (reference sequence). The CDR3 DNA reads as TGTGCCAGCAGCCAGAGACAGGATCTAGCCAAAAACATTCAGTACTTC. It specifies CASSQRQDLAKNIQYF.

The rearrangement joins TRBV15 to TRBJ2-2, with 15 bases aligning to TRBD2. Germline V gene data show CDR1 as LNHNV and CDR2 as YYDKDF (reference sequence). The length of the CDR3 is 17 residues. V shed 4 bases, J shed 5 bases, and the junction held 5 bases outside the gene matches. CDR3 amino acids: CATSIGLAGGPTGELFF. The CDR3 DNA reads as TGTGCCACCAGCATCGGACTAGCGGGAGGGCCGACCGGGGAGCTGTTTTTT. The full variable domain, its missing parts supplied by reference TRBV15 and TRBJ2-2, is DAMVIQNPRYQVTQFGKPVTLSCSQTLNHNVMYWYQQKSSQAPKLLFHYYDKDFNNEADTPDNFQSRRPNTSFCFLDIRSPGLGDTAMYLCATSIGLAGGPTGELFFGEGSRLTVL.

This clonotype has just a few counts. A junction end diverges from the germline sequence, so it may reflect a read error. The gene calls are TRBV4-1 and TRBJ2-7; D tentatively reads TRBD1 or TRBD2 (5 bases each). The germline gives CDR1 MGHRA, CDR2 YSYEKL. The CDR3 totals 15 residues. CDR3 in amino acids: CVSSQAVGEWGEQYF. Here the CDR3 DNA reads TGCGTCAGCAGCCAAGCGGTGGGAGAGTGGGGGGAGCAGTACTTC.

The CDR3 DNA is TGTGCCTGGAGTGTACCCAACAGGGGGCTAGCTCGACGGCAGTACTTC. This sequence encodes CAWSVPNRGLARRQYF. The gene calls are TRBV30 and TRBJ2-7; 9 bases map to TRBD1. The CDR3 is 16 amino acids. Per the germline V gene, CDR1 is GTSNPN and CDR2 is SVGIG (reference sequence). The V gene end was trimmed by 0 bases and the J gene end by 9 bases; junction bases not matched to a gene: 15.

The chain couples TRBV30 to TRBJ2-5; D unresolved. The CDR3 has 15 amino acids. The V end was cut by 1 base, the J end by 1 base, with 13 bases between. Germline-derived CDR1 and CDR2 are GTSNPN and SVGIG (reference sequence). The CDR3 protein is CAWSGYSAFQETQYF. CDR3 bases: TGTGCCTGGAGTGGCTACAGTGCTTTCCAAGAGACCCAGTACTTC. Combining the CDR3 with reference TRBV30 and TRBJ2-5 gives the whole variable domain SQTIHQWPATLVQPVGSPLSLECTVEGTSNPNLYWYRQAAGRGLQLLFYSVGIGQISSEVPQNLSASRPQDRQFILSSKKLLLSDSGFYLCAWSGYSAFQETQYFGPGTRLLVL.

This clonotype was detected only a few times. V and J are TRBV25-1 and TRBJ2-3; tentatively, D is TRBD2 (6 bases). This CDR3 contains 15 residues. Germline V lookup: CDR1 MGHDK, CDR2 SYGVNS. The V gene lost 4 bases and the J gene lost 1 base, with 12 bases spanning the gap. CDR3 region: CASSVSGDGTDTQYF. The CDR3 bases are TGTGCCAGCAGTGTCTCGGGGGACGGCACAGATACGCAGTATTTT. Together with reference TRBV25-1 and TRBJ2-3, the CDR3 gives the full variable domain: EADIYQTPRYLVIGTGKKITLECSQTMGHDKMYWYQQDPGMELHLIHYSYGVNSTEKGDLSSESTVSRIRTEHFPLTLESARPSHTSQYLCASSVSGDGTDTQYFGPGTRLTVL.

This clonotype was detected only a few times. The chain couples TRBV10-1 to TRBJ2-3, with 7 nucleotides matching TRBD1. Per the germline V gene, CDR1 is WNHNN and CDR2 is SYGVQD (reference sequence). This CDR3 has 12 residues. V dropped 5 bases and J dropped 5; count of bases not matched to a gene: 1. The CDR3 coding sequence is TGCGCCAGCAGTTGGGACAGAGATACGCAGTATTTT. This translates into CASSWDRDTQYF.